The 16 T cell receptor beta chains below all came from one sample that was sequenced in a study of CD8+CD57+ T cells in acquired aplastic anemia. Genomic DNA acted as the template from which TCR beta VDJ combination and CDR3 sequence profiling were carried out. TCRdb ran MiXCR on the reads and lists one entry per CDR3 protein. The table records roughly 300,000 distinct CDR3 sequences, 55% to 60% of them present only once. What was sequenced was sorted CD4+, CD8+, or CD8+CD57+ T cells (not recorded which) from PBMCs. These TCRs come from a human donor with severe aplastic anemia or a healthy control (not recorded which).

The chain's CDR3 is CSVVGDYGYTF. The CDR3 DNA reads as TGCAGCGTTGTAGGGGACTATGGCTACACCTTC. The chain combines TRBV29-1 with TRBJ1-2, with D possibly TRBD1 on 5 matching bases. The CDR3 is made up of 11 amino acids. The V and J ends lost 4 bases and 3 bases respectively, with 6 bases between them. The germline V gene has CDR1 SQVTM and CDR2 ANQGSEA.

This clonotype occurred many times. This chain uses TRBV19 with TRBJ2-1, with D possibly being TRBD2 (5 bases). The CDR3 sequence is 13 residues long. Germline CDR1 reads LNHDA; CDR2 reads SQIVND (reference sequence). Trimming removed 10 bases from V and 0 bases from J, with 10 bases in between. The CDR3 DNA follows: TGTGCCACAAAAGGGAGCTCCTACAATGAGCAGTTCTTC. Its protein product is CATKGSSYNEQFF.

The table lists this clonotype with many counts. This rearrangement joins TRBV3-1 to TRBJ2-7; perhaps TRBD1 as D (6 bases). The V end lost 6 bases, the J end lost 2 bases, and 11 bases lay between the germline ends. CDR3 length: 13 residues. CDR1 and CDR2 (germline): LGHDT, YNNKEL (reference sequence). The CDR3, as DNA: TGTGCCAGCAGGGCACAGGGAACCTACGAGCAGTACTTC. This encodes CASRAQGTYEQYF.

This clonotype has a handful of counts. This chain joins TRBV19 and TRBJ1-1; 7 nucleotides line up with TRBD1. This CDR3 comprises 14 residues. Germline values: CDR1 LNHDA, CDR2 SQIVND (reference sequence). The ends lost 5 bases at V and 1 base at J; junction bases unmatched: 4. The CDR3 spells CASSAWTGNTEAFF. In DNA form, the CDR3 reads TGTGCCAGTAGTGCTTGGACAGGGAACACTGAAGCTTTCTTT.

In this sample, this clonotype turned up a few times. The chain uses TRBV7-9 and TRBJ1-2; a possible D gene is TRBD1 (6 bases). The CDR3 is made up of 14 amino acids. The V gene lost 5 bases and the J gene lost 4 bases, with 14 bases spanning the gap. Germline lookup yields CDR1 SEHNR and CDR2 FQNEAQ (reference sequence). The CDR3 sequence is CASSRGQPVYGYTF. CDR3 sequence (DNA): TGTGCCAGCAGCCGAGGACAGCCTGTCTATGGCTACACCTTC.

V and J are TRBV5-1 and TRBJ2-7; possibly TRBD2 for D (5 bases). This CDR3 region has 13 residues. Trimming cost V 3 bases and J 6 bases, with 13 bases left between them. Germline V gene data show CDR1 as SGHRS and CDR2 as YFSETQ. The CDR3 loop reads CASSSTLAGEQYF. The DNA for the CDR3 is TGCGCCAGCAGCTCCACCTTGGCGGGCGAGCAGTACTTC.

This chain uses TRBV20-1 with TRBJ1-1; the D gene is possibly TRBD1 (6 bases). The CDR3 covers 15 residues. V shed 1 base and J shed 1 base, with 13 bases lying between them. CDR1 DFQATT and CDR2 SNEGSKA come from the germline V gene (reference sequence). The CDR3: CSARAGGQSNTEAFF. The CDR3 DNA reads TGCAGTGCTAGAGCCGGAGGACAGTCGAACACTGAAGCTTTCTTT.

The V and J genes are TRBV20-1 and TRBJ2-5; 12 bases align to TRBD2. CDR3 length: 13 residues. Germline loops: CDR1 DFQATT, CDR2 SNEGSKA (reference sequence). V was pared by 5 bases and J by 4 bases, with 2 bases of the junction left unmatched. CDR3 nucleotides: TGCAGTGCTGCGACTAGCGGGGGAGAGACCCAGTACTTC. This gives the protein CSAATSGGETQYF.

The CDR3 is CASTETSGELYEQYF. CDR3 nucleotides: TGTGCCAGTACAGAGACTAGCGGGGAACTCTACGAGCAGTACTTC. V usage is TRBV19 and J usage is TRBJ2-7, with 11 bases aligning to TRBD2. Germline lookup yields CDR1 LNHDA and CDR2 SQIVND (reference sequence). The CDR3 loop spans 15 amino acids. V shed 7 bases, J shed 3 bases, and the junction held 8 bases outside the gene matches.

This clonotype was counted a few times. The chain recombines TRBV20-1 with TRBJ2-7; no clear D gene. This CDR3 has 16 amino acids. Deletions cut 0 bases from V and 3 bases from J, with 18 bases between. Germline V gene data show CDR1 as DFQATT and CDR2 as SNEGSKA (reference sequence). CDR3 nucleotide sequence: TGCAGTGCTAGAGATTCGGACGCAACCTTGCTCTACGAGCAGTACTTC. Encoded protein: CSARDSDATLLYEQYF.

The chain carries TRBV24-1 and TRBJ2-1; 10 bases fit TRBD1. Unmatched junction bases numbered 9, after V lost 4 bases and J lost 7 bases. This CDR3 contains 16 residues. From germline, CDR1 is KGHDR and CDR2 SFDVKD. Here the CDR3 DNA reads TGTGCCACCAGTGACCCATCCGGGACAGGGGAGAATGAGCAGTTCTTC. It encodes CATSDPSGTGENEQFF.

This clonotype was detected ten times or more. V and J are TRBV7-9 and TRBJ1-1; a possible D gene is TRBD1 (5 bases). This CDR3 has 13 amino acids. Germline CDR1 reads SEHNR; CDR2 reads FQNEAQ (reference sequence). The germline V and J ends were trimmed by 4 bases and 5 bases, with 11 bases remaining between them. The CDR3, as DNA: TGTGCCAGCAGCTCGCAGGGTGGAACTGAAGCTTTCTTT. It yields the protein CASSSQGGTEAFF.

This clonotype was seen only once. V and J are TRBV19 and TRBJ2-5; D is possibly TRBD2 (6 bases). This CDR3 has 16 amino acids. V lost 2 bases to trimming and J lost 2 bases, with 15 bases between them. CDR1 is LNHDA and CDR2 is SQIVND in the germline V gene (reference sequence). The CDR3 region has the DNA TGTGCCAGTAGTATAAGTTCGTCGCGGGGACAAGAGACCCAGTACTTC. Translation gives CASSISSSRGQETQYF.

The chain is built from TRBV7-6 and TRBJ2-3, with a weak D call TRBD2 (5 bases). The CDR3 runs 14 residues. V lost 1 base, J lost 4 bases, and 9 bases lay in between. Germline V CDR1 and CDR2: SGHVS, FNYEAQ. The CDR3 DNA sequence: TGTGCCAGCAGCTTAGACGCGGGCGCAGATACGCAGTATTTT. It yields the protein CASSLDAGADTQYF.

The chain combines TRBV18 with TRBJ2-3; a weak D match, TRBD2 (6 bases). The CDR3 loop spans 13 amino acids. Trimming cost V 3 bases and J 9 bases, with 13 bases left between them. The germline gives CDR1 KGHSH, CDR2 LQKENI. The CDR3 reads CASSPEEGPTQYF. DNA for the CDR3: TGTGCCAGCTCACCGGAGGAGGGTCCCACGCAGTATTTT. The whole variable domain, filled in from reference TRBV18 and TRBJ2-3, reads NAGVMQNPRHLVRRRGQEARLRCSPMKGHSHVYWYRQLPEEGLKFMVYLQKENIIDESGMPKERFSAEFPKEGPSILRIQQVVRGDSAAYFCASSPEEGPTQYFGPGTRLTVL.

This clonotype has only a few counts. The chain uses TRBV20-1 and TRBJ2-5; 7 bases are a match to TRBD1. Germline values: CDR1 DFQATT, CDR2 SNEGSKA (reference sequence). This CDR3 is built from 13 residues. Trimming cost V 5 bases and J 1 base; bases outside gene matches: 4. The CDR3 nucleotides are TGCAGTGCTCCCCGGACAGGCCAAGAGACCCAGTACTTC. Amino acid sequence: CSAPRTGQETQYF.